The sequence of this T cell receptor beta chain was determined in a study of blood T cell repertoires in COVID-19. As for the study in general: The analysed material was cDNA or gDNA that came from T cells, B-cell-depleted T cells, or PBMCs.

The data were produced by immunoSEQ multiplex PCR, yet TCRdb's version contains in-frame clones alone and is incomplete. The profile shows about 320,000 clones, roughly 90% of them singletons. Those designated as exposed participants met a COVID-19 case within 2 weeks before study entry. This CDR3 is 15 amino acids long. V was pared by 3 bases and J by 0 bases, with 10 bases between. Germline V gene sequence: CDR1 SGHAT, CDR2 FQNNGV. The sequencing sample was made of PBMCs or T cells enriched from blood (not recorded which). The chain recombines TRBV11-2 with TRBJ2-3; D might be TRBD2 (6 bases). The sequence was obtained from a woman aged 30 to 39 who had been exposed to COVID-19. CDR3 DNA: TGTGCCAGCAGCTTGGGTGGGGGGAGCACAGATACGCAGTATTTT. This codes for CASSLGGGSTDTQYF.